Presented here are 11 T cell receptor beta chains from one specimen sequenced in a study of T cells in Graves' hyperthyroidism and ophthalmopathy (dated by TCRdb to between 2017 and 2020). The method was multiplex PCR. The sequencing machine was an Illumina HiSeq 2000. The TCR beta CDR3 regions were amplified from the RNA transcripts. For the first round of RT-PCR on the TCR CDR3, the HTBI primer set was used together with the Qiagen OneStep RT-PCR kit. TCRdb reprocessing: public reads trimmed at Q25 with fastp, clones called with MiXCR, in-frame beta chains kept. Identical CDR3 protein sequences are pooled into one entry, listed with their most common genes and DNA. The sample records 300,000 to 450,000 distinct CDR3 sequences, approximately 15% of which are singletons. Of the sample, around 19% is held by the ten largest clones. What was sequenced was blood. These receptors were obtained from a woman between 25 and 40 years old with Graves' ophthalmopathy.

This chain uses TRBV12-5 with TRBJ2-4; 12 nucleotides line up with TRBD2. The V and J ends lost 7 bases and 1 base, in that order; junction bases with no gene match: 8. The CDR3 covers 17 residues. The germline V gene has CDR1 LGHNT and CDR2 FRNRAP. In DNA, the CDR3 is TGTGCTAGTGAGCCTAGCGGGGGGGCTAGGGCCAAAAACATTCAGTACTTC. It codes for CASEPSGGARAKNIQYF. Drawing the rest from reference TRBV12-5 and TRBJ2-4, the complete variable domain is DARVTQTPRHKVTEMGQEVTMRCQPILGHNTVFWYRQTMMQGLELLAYFRNRAPLDDSGMPKDRFSAEMPDATLATLKIQPSEPRDSAVYFCASEPSGGARAKNIQYFGAGTRLSVL.

This clonotype was seen once. A read error is possible here, since a much larger clone lies one base away. V is TRBV12-3 or TRBV12-4 and J is TRBJ1-6, with D tentatively TRBD1 (5 bases). The CDR3 length is 18 residues. Between the trimmed V and J ends, which lost 4 bases and 6 bases, there was a span of 22 bases. The CDR3 nucleotides read TGTGCCAGCAGTTCTCTTCGTCGCGCCAGGGTAGCTAATTCACCCCTCCACTTT. Protein: CASSSLRRARVANSPLHF.

About this clonotype: A much larger clone lies a single base off, so this may be a read error. J is TRBJ1-4 and V is TRBV28; tentatively, D is TRBD1 (5 bases). This CDR3 has 13 residues. In germline, CDR1 is MDHEN, CDR2 SYDVKM. The CDR3 DNA sequence: TGTGCCAGCCGCCAGAGGGGTGTAGAAAGACTGTTTTTT. Protein sequence: CASRQRGVERLFF.

At least ten counts were recorded for this clonotype. The chain employs TRBV28 and TRBJ1-2, with D hard to call. The V end was cut by 3 bases, the J end by 4 bases, with 12 bases between. The CDR3 runs to 14 residues. Germline values: CDR1 MDHEN, CDR2 SYDVKM. This CDR3 is CASSLAGRGYGYTF. Written as DNA, the CDR3 is TGTGCCAGCAGTTTGGCCGGCCGGGGCTATGGCTACACCTTC.

V usage is TRBV27 and J usage is TRBJ2-1; no definite D call. V was shortened by 3 bases and J by 0 bases, with 9 bases between the two germline ends. CDR1 is MNHEY, CDR2 SMNVEV, per germline (reference sequence). This CDR3 is 15 amino acids long. The CDR3: CASSFEDGSYNEQFF. The CDR3 nucleotides read TGTGCCAGCAGTTTCGAAGACGGCTCCTACAATGAGCAGTTCTTC.

A word on this clonotype: One end of the junction fails to match germline, which may point to a read error. The chain employs TRBV24-1 and TRBJ2-3; the match to TRBD1 covers 7 bases. The V gene's germline CDR1 is KGHDR and CDR2 SFDVKD. CDR3 length: 15 amino acids. CDR3 protein: CAASDASPGGDTQYF. The CDR3 bases are TGTGCCGCCAGTGATGCCTCCCCAGGGGGAGATACGCAGTATTTT.

This clonotype has a handful of counts. A much larger clone lies one base from this, so it may be a read error. This rearrangement joins TRBV11-1 to TRBJ2-1; the match to TRBD2 covers 8 bases. The V gene's germline CDR1 is SGHAT and CDR2 FQDESV (reference sequence). This CDR3 spans 14 amino acids. CDR3 coding DNA: TGTGCCAGCAGAGCCGGGGGGGGGGGTTTTGAGCAGTCCTTC. It codes for CASRAGGGGFEQSF. Full variable domain (remainder filled in from reference TRBV11-1 and TRBJ2-1): EAEVAQSPRYKITEKSQAVAFWCDPISGHATLYWYRQILGQGPELLVQFQDESVVDDSQLPKDRFSAERLKGVDSTLKIQPAELGDSAMYLCASRAGGGGFEQSFGPGTRLTVL.

This clonotype was seen repeatedly, ten times or more. J is TRBJ2-3 and V is TRBV5-1; possible D gene TRBD1, 5 bases. The CDR3 covers 14 residues. The V end was cut by 0 bases, the J end by 6 bases, with 11 bases between. Germline lookup yields CDR1 SGHRS and CDR2 YFSETQ. The CDR3 here is CASSLADTLDTQYF. CDR3 bases: TGCGCCAGCAGCTTGGCGGACACTTTGGATACGCAGTATTTT.

At least ten counts were recorded for this clonotype. The chain is built from TRBV3-1 and TRBJ2-3, with 9 bases that match TRBD2. This CDR3 comprises 18 residues. V gave up 1 base and J gave up 2 bases; unmatched junction bases: 10. Germline V gene data show CDR1 as LGHDT and CDR2 as YNNKEL (reference sequence). CDR3 amino acids: CASSQADFSGGHTDTQYF. DNA of the CDR3: TGTGCCAGCAGCCAAGCAGACTTTAGCGGGGGACACACAGATACGCAGTATTTT.

This clonotype came up many times. This chain uses TRBV3-1 with TRBJ2-7, with D uncertain. V was shortened by 3 bases and J by 2 bases, with 8 bases between the two germline ends. Germline CDR1 and CDR2: LGHDT and YNNKEL (reference sequence). There are 13 residues in the CDR3. CDR3 sequence (DNA): TGTGCCAGCAGCCAGAGAACAGCCTACGAGCAGTACTTC. It encodes CASSQRTAYEQYF.

This clonotype was detected a few times. This chain joins TRBV27 and TRBJ1-4; D is ambiguous. Trimming shortened V by 4 bases and J by 3 bases, and 6 bases separated the two germline ends. CDR1 is MNHEY and CDR2 is SMNVEV in the germline V gene (reference sequence). CDR3 length equals 13 residues. The CDR3 spells CASSSIPNEKLFF. In nucleotides, the CDR3 is TGTGCCAGCAGTTCAATCCCTAATGAAAAACTGTTTTTT.